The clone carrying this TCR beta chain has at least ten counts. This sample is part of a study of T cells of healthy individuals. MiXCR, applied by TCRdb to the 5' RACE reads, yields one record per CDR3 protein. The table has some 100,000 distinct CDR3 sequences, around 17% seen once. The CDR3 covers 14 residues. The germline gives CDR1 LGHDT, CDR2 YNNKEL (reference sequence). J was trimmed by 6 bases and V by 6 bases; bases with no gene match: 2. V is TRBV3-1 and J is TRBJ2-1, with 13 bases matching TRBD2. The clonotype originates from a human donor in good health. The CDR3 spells CASRLAGGANEQFF. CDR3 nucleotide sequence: TGTGCCAGCAGACTAGCGGGAGGGGCCAATGAGCAGTTCTTC.